This T cell receptor (beta chain) is from a study of cytotoxic CD8 clonotypes in ibrutinib-treated CLL. Whole-study context: Response samples were drawn at a median of about twelve months of treatment, range 6 to 36. Mean values per sample were 255,043 productive templates and 93,000 or so productive rearrangements.

With regard to this clone: The antigen remains unidentified.

The assay was immunoSEQ multiplex PCR, and TCRdb's table has in-frame clones only and misses some. The data contain 130,000 to 150,000 clones, 79% of them singletons. The CDR3 is 13 amino acids. Germline CDR1 MNHNY, CDR2 SVGAGI (reference sequence). Trimming took off 2 bases at V and 1 base at J, with 6 bases between the two ends. Study findings and constraints: Clonality was higher at baseline than in age-matched healthy donors and tracked circulating CD8+ T-cell counts. Clonality showed a rise at ibrutinib response that reversed toward baseline at progression.

V usage is TRBV6-6 and J usage is TRBJ2-7; perhaps D is TRBD1 or TRBD2 (5 bases each). This specimen consisted of PBMCs, obtained after 12 months of ibrutinib treatment. The source of this sequence is a human donor with chronic lymphocytic leukemia. Written as DNA, the CDR3 is TGTGCCAGCAGTTACGGGGGTTCCTACGAGCAGTACTTC. Its translation: CASSYGGSYEQYF.